The clone carrying this T cell receptor (beta chain) was counted between two and nine times. Antigen: not known. The data were obtained in a study of T cells in Graves' hyperthyroidism and ophthalmopathy. General study results and limits: Ophthalmopathy onset followed model prediction by a median approximately 5.9 months. Most thyroid clonotypes that were expanded above 0.001 also turned up in blood.

The blood sample dates from first hyperthyroidism diagnosis, preceding any ophthalmopathy symptoms. PBMCs stemmed from about 9.5 ml fresh peripheral blood. Amplification yielded TCR beta CDR3 regions, with RNA transcripts as the source. The study used the HTBI primer set for a first-round RT-PCR of the TCR CDR3. Each CDR3 protein gets one entry after TCRdb re-called the multiplex PCR reads with MiXCR. This table has around 350,000 distinct CDR3 sequences, 17% appearing once. The length of the CDR3 is 14 residues. V lost 0 bases to trimming and J lost 5 bases, with 10 bases between them. Germline V CDR1 and CDR2: MNHNS, SASEGT.

The receptor was isolated from a woman between 25 and 40 years old with Graves' hyperthyroidism that later progressed to Graves' ophthalmopathy. The gene calls are TRBV6-1 and TRBJ1-1; no reliable D call. Sequencing input: blood. CDR3 amino acids: CASSEATYGTEAFF. The CDR3 nucleotides read TGTGCCAGCAGTGAAGCGACCTATGGGACTGAAGCTTTCTTT.